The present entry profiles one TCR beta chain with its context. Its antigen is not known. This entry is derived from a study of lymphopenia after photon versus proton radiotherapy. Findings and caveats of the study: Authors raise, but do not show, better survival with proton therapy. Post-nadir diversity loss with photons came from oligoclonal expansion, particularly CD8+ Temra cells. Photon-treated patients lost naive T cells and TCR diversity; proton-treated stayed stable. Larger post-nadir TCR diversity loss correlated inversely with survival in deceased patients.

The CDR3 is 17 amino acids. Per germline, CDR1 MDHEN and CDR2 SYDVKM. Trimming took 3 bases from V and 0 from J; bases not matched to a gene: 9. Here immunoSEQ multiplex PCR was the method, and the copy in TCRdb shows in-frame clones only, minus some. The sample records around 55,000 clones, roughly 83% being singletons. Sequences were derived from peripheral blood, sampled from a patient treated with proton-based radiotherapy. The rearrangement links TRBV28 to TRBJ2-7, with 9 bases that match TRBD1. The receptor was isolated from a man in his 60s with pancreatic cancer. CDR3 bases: TGTGCCAGCAGTTTCATGCTGGGGACAGGGATCTCCTACGAGCAGTACTTC. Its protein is CASSFMLGTGISYEQYF. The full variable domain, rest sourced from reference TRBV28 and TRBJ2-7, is DVKVTQSSRYLVKRTGEKVFLECVQDMDHENMFWYRQDPGLGLRLIYFSYDVKMKEKGDIPEGYSVSREKKERFSLILESASTNQTSMYLCASSFMLGTGISYEQYFGPGTRLTVT.